Given below is one T cell receptor (beta chain) in context. The sample comes from a study of neoadjuvant anti-PD-1 for oral cavity cancer. Study in general: Patients without progression received a fourth nivolumab dose around day 43, then surgical resection on days 50-56.

CDR3 size: 12 residues. Germline-derived CDR1 and CDR2 are GTSNPN and SVGIG (reference sequence). Trimming stripped 0 bases from V and 13 bases from J, with 14 bases between. Clones were read by immunoSEQ multiplex PCR, and TCRdb kept only the in-frame ones, dropping some. The sample has 80,000 to 95,000 clones; roughly 80% are singletons. V gene TRBV30 combines with J gene TRBJ2-3; possibly TRBD1 for D (5 bases). The sequenced sample was PBMCs, obtained before nivolumab (anti-PD-1) treatment. This TCR was sampled from a person between 40 and 85 years old with oral cavity squamous cell carcinoma. DNA for the CDR3: TGTGCCTGGAGTGTACAAGGCATAGGGGAGTATTTT. It encodes CAWSVQGIGEYF.